One sample yielded the 16 T cell receptor beta chains listed below, sequenced in a study of cytomegalovirus exposure and HLA in healthy donors (dated 2017 in TCRdb). The library was prepared using the immunoSEQ multiplex PCR assay. A mixture of 60 forward primers for TCR Vbeta segments and 13 reverse primers for TCR Jbeta segments was used in the multiplex PCR. Entries here come from immuneACCESS through TCRdb and include only in-frame sequences with V and J called. Some clones fail to appear in such tables; in the studies checked, an unresolved V gene covers under half of the shortfall, and the cause of the remainder is unknown. In all, the sample holds 100,000 to 150,000 clones, and approximately 17% of those were seen once. The ten largest account for 2.5% to 3% of the sample. Sequencing input: PBMCs. These receptors were collected from a female donor in good health and CMV-seropositive.

The chain has TRBV28 and TRBJ2-7, with TRBD1 identical over 7 bases. The CDR3 length is 14 residues. J was trimmed by 0 bases and V by 9 bases; bases with no gene match: 8. CDR1 is MDHEN, CDR2 SYDVKM, per germline. CDR3 DNA sequence: TGTGCCAGACCGGGACAGCAGAGCTCCTACGAGCAGTACTTC. Protein: CARPGQQSSYEQYF.

For the CDR3, the DNA is TGTGCCAGCAGCTTAGTCGGTCGCGACTACGAGCAGTACTTC. It encodes CASSLVGRDYEQYF. V usage is TRBV7-2 and J usage is TRBJ2-7, with D uncertain. The V gene's germline CDR1 is SGHTA and CDR2 FQGNSA. V shed 1 base and J shed 3 bases, with 10 bases lying between them. The CDR3 is made up of 14 amino acids.

This clone was recorded a few times. V usage is TRBV5-1 and J usage is TRBJ2-2; maybe TRBD2 (7 bases). The germline V and J ends were trimmed by 1 base and 3 bases, with 10 bases remaining between them. Germline lookup yields CDR1 SGHRS and CDR2 YFSETQ. The CDR3 contains 15 residues. CDR3 in amino acids: CASSLMRGHTGELFF. The CDR3 DNA follows: TGCGCCAGCAGCTTGATGCGGGGGCACACCGGGGAGCTGTTTTTT.

The rearrangement joins TRBV7-2 to TRBJ2-2; D is unclear. The germline V gene has CDR1 SGHTA and CDR2 FQGNSA. Between the trimmed V and J ends, which lost 3 bases and 2 bases, there was a span of 7 bases. CDR3 length: 14 residues. The CDR3 DNA reads as TGTGCCAGCAGCTTTAGTCCAAACACCGGGGAGCTGTTTTTT. Its translation: CASSFSPNTGELFF.

The genes are TRBV9 and TRBJ2-5; D is possibly TRBD1 (5 bases). CDR3 length: 15 amino acids. With 0 bases removed from V and 2 bases from J, the gap between germline ends came to 11 bases. Germline assignment: CDR1 SGDLS and CDR2 YYNGEE. The CDR3 sequence: CASSVGSGPQETQYF. Written as DNA, the CDR3 is TGTGCCAGCAGCGTAGGGTCAGGGCCACAAGAGACCCAGTACTTC.

The table lists this clone with a few counts. This chain links TRBV7-2 with TRBJ1-1; a weak D match, TRBD1 (5 bases). V lost 5 bases to trimming and J lost 3 bases, with 10 bases between them. The CDR3 spans 13 residues. Germline V gene sequence: CDR1 SGHTA, CDR2 FQGNSA. This CDR3 reads CASSGGTYTEAFF. The CDR3 DNA is TGTGCCAGCAGCGGCGGGACGTACACTGAAGCTTTCTTT.

This clone has a handful of counts. The CDR3 region is CSVRGEQPSTDTQYF. CDR3 nucleotide sequence: TGCAGCGTTCGCGGGGAACAACCTAGCACAGATACGCAGTATTTT. The chain recombines TRBV29-1 with TRBJ2-3, with D tentatively TRBD2 (6 bases). The CDR3 totals 15 residues. Trimming pared 5 bases from V and 0 bases from J, leaving 15 bases between. Germline CDR1 is SQVTM and CDR2 is ANQGSEA.

The genes are TRBV6-9 and TRBJ1-1; D uncertain. Germline V lookup: CDR1 MNHGY, CDR2 SVAAGI. V dropped 2 bases and J dropped 1 base, with 5 bases sitting between them. This CDR3 region has 13 residues. The CDR3 nucleotides are TGTGCCAGCAGTTATGGCGGGAACACTGAAGCTTTCTTT. Its translation is CASSYGGNTEAFF.

As regards this clone: Germline is not matched at one junction end, which may reflect a read error. The chain employs TRBV6-1 and TRBJ1-2, with unresolved D. The CDR3 loop spans 12 amino acids. The germline gives CDR1 MNHNS, CDR2 SASEGT. Written as DNA, the CDR3 is TGTGCCAGCAGTGACTTCCCCTATGCCTACACCTTC. This translates into CASSDFPYAYTF.

This clone was observed a handful of times. V is TRBV5-1 and J is TRBJ2-3, with 14 bases matching TRBD2. The CDR3 is made up of 16 amino acids. After removal of 4 bases from V and 4 bases from J, the junction contained 5 bases not matched to a gene. CDR1 is SGHRS and CDR2 is YFSETQ in the germline V gene. This chain's CDR3 is CASSTGTSGGSDTQYF. The CDR3 region has the DNA TGCGCCAGCAGCACAGGGACTAGCGGGGGCTCAGATACGCAGTATTTT.

This clone has only a few counts. The chain links TRBV4-2 to TRBJ1-1, with D tentatively TRBD1 (5 bases). The CDR3 runs 16 residues. Trimming left V 0 bases short and J 6 bases short, with 17 bases between. Germline loops: CDR1 LGHNA, CDR2 YNFKEQ. The CDR3 DNA sequence: TGTGCCAGCAGCCAAGACTTTCGACAGAGAGGATCTGAAGCTTTCTTT. This encodes CASSQDFRQRGSEAFF.

This clone showed up just a few times. The chain employs TRBV27 and TRBJ2-3, with 7 bases lining up with TRBD2. Unmatched junction bases numbered 2, after V lost 2 bases and J lost 6 bases. The CDR3 extends over 13 amino acids. CDR1 is MNHEY, CDR2 SMNVEV, per germline (reference sequence). This CDR3 reads CASSLMRGDTQYF. The CDR3 bases are TGTGCCAGCAGTTTAATGCGGGGGGATACGCAGTATTTT.

The chain carries TRBV9 and TRBJ2-3, with a possible D match to TRBD2 (5 bases). Trimming stripped 0 bases from V and 1 base from J, with 12 bases between. The length of the CDR3 is 16 residues. Per germline, CDR1 SGDLS and CDR2 YYNGEE. This CDR3 is CASSVGTGPGTDTQYF. CDR3 bases: TGTGCCAGCAGCGTAGGGACTGGCCCCGGCACAGATACGCAGTATTTT.

The chain couples TRBV7-9 to TRBJ1-2, with D perhaps matching TRBD1 (5 bases). Trimming took off 0 bases at V and 4 bases at J, with 24 bases between the two ends. Germline lookup yields CDR1 SEHNR and CDR2 FQNEAQ (reference sequence). The CDR3 loop spans 19 amino acids. CDR3 coding DNA: TGTGCCAGCAGCTTAGCGGTAGCTAGGGGCCGCCCGGGTGTCTATGGCTACACCTTC. Translation gives CASSLAVARGRPGVYGYTF.

This clone turned up a few times. The chain has TRBV2 and TRBJ2-7; no reliable D call. Germline loops: CDR1 SNHLY, CDR2 FYNNEI. CDR3 length: 12 residues. V was shortened by 4 bases and J by 5 bases, with 9 bases between the two germline ends. This chain's CDR3 is CASSGSGNEQYF. The CDR3 DNA follows: TGTGCCAGCAGTGGCTCAGGTAACGAGCAGTACTTC.

J is TRBJ2-2 and V is TRBV6-1; 8 positions match TRBD1. The germline V gene encodes CDR1 MNHNS and CDR2 SASEGT. Unmatched junction bases numbered 8, after V lost 5 bases and J lost 6 bases. The CDR3 consists of 15 residues. The CDR3 reads CASSSTQGAAGELFF. In nucleotides, the CDR3 is TGTGCCAGCAGTTCCACCCAGGGGGCAGCCGGGGAGCTGTTTTTT.